These T cell receptor beta chains were read from a single sample in a study of T cell changes during pregnancy in multiple sclerosis. Assay: immunoSEQ multiplex PCR; the TCRdb copy retains only in-frame clones and omits some. This table holds roughly 35,000 clones, 90% found once. The specimen was CD8+ T cells from peripheral blood mononuclear cells, collected before pregnancy. The source is a female donor with multiple sclerosis, enrolled in a pregnancy study. The CDR3 runs from the conserved cysteine through the conserved F or W. Fields, in order: D gene, V gene, CDR3 length, J gene, CDR3 DNA, CDR3 protein. D genes are given only for firm matches.

>TRBD2|TRBV4-3|18|TRBJ2-7
TGCGCCAGCAGCCAAGGGGACTACCTCCAGGACTTAAGAAGCGAGCAGTACTTC
CASSQGDYLQDLRSEQYF
>TRBD1|TRBV5-1|16|TRBJ2-7
TGCGCCAGCAGTTTCCACGAGACAGGGGCAACCTACGAGCAGTACTTC
CASSFHETGATYEQYF
>TRBD1|TRBV12-5|15|TRBJ1-4
TGTGCTAGTGGTTCAATGACAGGGTCTAATGAAAAACTGTTTTTT
CASGSMTGSNEKLFF
>-|TRBV4-3|17|TRBJ2-1
TGCGCCAGCAGCCAAGAAGGAGGGTGGAGCGTTTACAATGAGCAGTTCTTC
CASSQEGGWSVYNEQFF
>TRBD1|TRBV19|14|TRBJ2-7
TGTGCCAGTAGTATGGGGACAGGAGTCGGCGAGCAGTACTTC
CASSMGTGVGEQYF
>TRBD1|TRBV19|16|TRBJ1-4
TGTGCCAGTCTTTCCCACGCACAGGGGGCGAATGAAAAACTGTTTTTT
CASLSHAQGANEKLFF
>TRBD1|TRBV9|15|TRBJ1-6
TGTGCCAGCAGCGTGGGGGACAGATATAATTCACCCCTCCACTTT
CASSVGDRYNSPLHF
>-|TRBV19|14|TRBJ2-3
TGTGCCAGTAGTATAGACCTACTCACAGATACGCAGTATTTT
CASSIDLLTDTQYF